A selection of T cell receptor beta chains follows, all from one sample in a study of identical twins. TCRdb processed the 5' RACE reads anew with MiXCR; each CDR3 protein has one entry. The sample carries about 720,000 distinct CDR3 sequences, about 9.4% recorded once. These data are also associated with another study on yellow fever vaccine responses in identical twins.

The sequenced material came from PBMCs. The receptors were gathered from a woman younger than 35 in good health. Both conserved end residues are part of each CDR3. Fields, in order: D gene, V gene, CDR3 length, J gene, clone size, CDR3 protein, CDR3 DNA. D genes are given only for firm matches. Size tells how often a clone was seen (once, few, many) or the class of an expanded clone, and some rows leave it out.

>.|TRBV7-2|15|TRBJ2-2|few
CASSLVRSVTGELFF
TGTGCCAGCAGCTTAGTCAGGAGCGTCACCGGGGAGCTGTTTTTT
>.|TRBV7-9|17|TRBJ2-1|many
CASSLRLGFLGDNEQFF
TGTGCCAGCAGCTTAAGGTTGGGGTTTCTGGGGGACAATGAGCAGTTCTTC
>TRBD1|TRBV5-1|19|TRBJ2-2|.
CASSARPLLGQMNTGELFF
TGCGCCAGCAGCGCCCGCCCTTTACTGGGACAGATGAACACCGGGGAGCTGTTTTTT
>TRBD2|TRBV3-1|16|TRBJ2-1|few
CASSQWAGGRSGEQFF
TGTGCCAGCAGCCAATGGGCGGGGGGCCGCTCAGGGGAGCAGTTCTTC
>TRBD1|TRBV12-3/TRBV12-4|19|TRBJ2-6|.
CASCFTGGQSASGANVLTF
TGTGCCAGCTGTTTTACAGGGGGTCAGTCAGCTTCTGGGGCCAACGTCCTGACTTTC
>TRBD2|TRBV28|16|TRBJ2-1|.
CASGLRTSGKHNEQFF
TGTGCCAGCGGGTTACGGACTAGCGGGAAACACAATGAGCAGTTCTTC
>.|TRBV20-1|15|TRBJ1-5|few
CSARVSAGGNQPQHF
TGCAGTGCTAGAGTGAGCGCGGGGGGCAATCAGCCCCAGCATTTT
>.|TRBV12-3/TRBV12-4|14|TRBJ2-7|.
CASSRGPGSYEQYF
TGTGCCAGCAGTCGGGGTCCGGGATCCTACGAGCAGTACTTC
>.|TRBV29-1|12|TRBJ2-5|many
CSVETGPETQYF
TGCAGCGTTGAAACGGGACCAGAGACCCAGTACTTC
>.|TRBV6-2/TRBV6-3|15|TRBJ2-3|.
CASSRDSAPTDTQYF
TGTGCCAGCAGTCGGGATAGCGCGCCCACAGATACGCAGTATTTT
>TRBD2|TRBV7-2|18|TRBJ2-1|few
CASSPGGLAGGNYNEQFF
TGTGCCAGCAGCCCTGGGGGACTAGCGGGGGGAAACTACAATGAGCAGTTCTTC
>TRBD2|TRBV5-6|19|TRBJ2-3|few
CASSLVLRTSGGASDTQYF
TGTGCCAGCAGCTTGGTTTTGAGGACTAGCGGGGGGGCCTCAGATACGCAGTATTTT
>.|TRBV15|17|TRBJ2-7|few
CATSRVGQGLASYEQYF
TGTGCCACCAGCAGAGTTGGACAGGGACTAGCATCCTACGAGCAGTACTTC
>TRBD1|TRBV20-1|16|TRBJ1-2|.
CSAGGWGQGENVGYTF
TGCAGTGCTGGTGGATGGGGTCAGGGGGAGAATGTTGGCTACACCTTC
>.|TRBV7-2|15|TRBJ1-2|.
CASSLAGQGNYGYTF
TGTGCCAGCAGCTTAGCAGGGCAGGGTAACTATGGCTACACCTTC
>TRBD2|TRBV12-3/TRBV12-4|12|TRBJ2-7|many
CASSLAAGEQYF
TGTGCCAGCAGCCTAGCGGCCGGAGAGCAGTACTTC
>.|TRBV2|16|TRBJ2-3|.
CASSEADSPSTDTQYF
TGTGCCAGCAGTGAAGCCGACAGTCCTAGCACAGATACGCAGTATTTT
>TRBD2|TRBV7-9|15|TRBJ2-1|many
CASSPLAGSYNEQFF
TGTGCCAGCAGCCCGCTAGCGGGATCCTACAATGAGCAGTTCTTC